A single sample is the source of the 24 T cell receptor beta chains below, sequenced in a study of Ad26.COV2.S vaccination and SARS-CoV-2 variants (dated by TCRdb to about 2021). What this sample's treatment or condition label stands for: about 20 received Ad26.COV2.S at low or high dose, single or two shots; about 5 received placebo; per-sample allocation not given. For vaccine and placebo recipients, the sequenced repertoires came from samples collected on day 63 after the first injection. Receptor amplification or capture employed the immunoSEQ multiplex PCR assay. TCRdb obtained this table from immuneACCESS and retained in-frame rearrangements with V and J assigned. These tables miss some clones; where compared with another copy, unresolved V genes account for less than half of the shortfall, and the remainder is unexplained. In this sample the table shows some 290,000 clones, 85% to 90% of which occur a single time. The ten largest clones represent roughly 1.9% of the sample.

This specimen consisted of peripheral blood, obtained in a trial of Ad26.COV2.S vaccine versus placebo. These receptors were collected from a person aged 18-65 years who received the Ad26.COV2.S COVID-19 vaccine or a placebo.

The CDR3 reads CASSWTGDEQFF. DNA for the CDR3: TGTGCCAGCAGCTGGACAGGAGATGAGCAGTTCTTC. V usage is TRBV7-9 and J usage is TRBJ2-1; 7 bases fit TRBD1. J gave up 8 bases and V 4 bases, and 2 bases lay outside the gene matches. The germline CDR1 and CDR2 sequences are SEHNR and FQNEAQ (reference sequence). The CDR3 sequence is 12 residues long.

V gene TRBV6-5 combines with J gene TRBJ1-1; 9 bases are a match to TRBD1. Unmatched junction bases numbered 5, after V lost 7 bases and J lost 2 bases. This CDR3 has 14 amino acids. Germline loops: CDR1 MNHEY, CDR2 SVGAGI. CDR3 sequence: CASKRDRVNTEAFF. In DNA, the CDR3 is TGTGCCAGCAAACGGGACAGGGTAAACACTGAAGCTTTCTTT.

This rearrangement joins TRBV18 to TRBJ1-3, with 10 bases matching TRBD1. Per the germline V gene, CDR1 is KGHSH and CDR2 is LQKENI. This CDR3 has 17 amino acids. V lost 2 bases to trimming and J lost 4 bases; unmatched junction nucleotides: 8. CDR3 in DNA: TGTGCCAGCTCACCAACTTCCGGGACAGGGGACGGAAACACCATATATTTT. Protein sequence: CASSPTSGTGDGNTIYF. Complete variable domain (other parts from reference TRBV18 and TRBJ1-3): NAGVMQNPRHLVRRRGQEARLRCSPMKGHSHVYWYRQLPEEGLKFMVYLQKENIIDESGMPKERFSAEFPKEGPSILRIQQVVRGDSAAYFCASSPTSGTGDGNTIYFGEGSWLTVV.

The chain has TRBV7-2 and TRBJ2-1; 13 positions agree with TRBD2. Germline loops: CDR1 SGHTA, CDR2 FQGNSA. V lost 3 bases to trimming and J lost 4 bases; unmatched junction nucleotides: 3. The CDR3 is 16 residues long. CDR3 DNA sequence: TGTGCCAGCAGCTTGGGACTAGCGGGGAGATACAATGAGCAGTTCTTC. Its protein is CASSLGLAGRYNEQFF.

This clone has only a few counts. The CDR3 coding sequence is TGTGCCAGCAGCACAGCACCACAGGGGAGTCAGCCCCAGCATTTT. This encodes CASSTAPQGSQPQHF. The chain couples TRBV6-2 or TRBV6-3 to TRBJ1-5, with 7 nucleotides matching TRBD1. V trimming: 6 bases; J trimming: 6 bases; junction bases outside the gene matches: 11. CDR3 length equals 15 residues. Germline V CDR1 and CDR2: MNHEY, SVGEGT.

J is TRBJ1-5 and V is TRBV18; no clear D. The ends were cut back, 1 base at V and 5 bases at J, with 6 bases in the middle. The CDR3 spans 13 residues. Germline CDR1 reads KGHSH; CDR2 reads LQKENI. DNA of the CDR3: TGTGCCAGCTCACCACACGGAGATCAGCCCCAGCATTTT. Protein: CASSPHGDQPQHF.

The chain employs TRBV5-4 and TRBJ2-7, with D perhaps given as TRBD1 or TRBD2 (5 bases each). The CDR3 is made up of 12 amino acids. With 1 base removed from V and 12 bases from J, the gap between germline ends came to 14 bases. CDR1 and CDR2 from the germline V gene are SGHNT and YYREEE (reference sequence). The CDR3 region is CASSLSGAVWYF. The CDR3 DNA sequence: TGTGCCAGCAGCTTGTCCGGGGCCGTATGGTACTTC.

The chain combines TRBV6-6 with TRBJ1-5; D is uncertain. The length of the CDR3 is 14 residues. In germline, CDR1 is MNHNY, CDR2 SVGAGI (reference sequence). The germline V and J ends were trimmed by 6 bases and 7 bases, with 16 bases remaining between them. This CDR3 reads CASSLERVWQPQHF. CDR3 nucleotide sequence: TGTGCCAGCAGCCTCGAGCGGGTCTGGCAGCCCCAGCATTTT.

This chain uses TRBV5-6 with TRBJ2-5; the D is unclear. The CDR3 sequence is 13 residues long. V gave up 7 bases and J gave up 2 bases, with 12 bases separating them. Germline CDR1 reads SGHDT; CDR2 reads YYEEEE. CDR3 in amino acids: CASLLWGQETQYF. As DNA, the CDR3 is TGTGCCAGCTTACTATGGGGTCAAGAGACCCAGTACTTC.

The gene calls are TRBV2 and TRBJ1-5; 7 bases match TRBD1. Germline CDR1 and CDR2: SNHLY and FYNNEI. Trimming took 7 bases from V and 0 from J; bases not matched to a gene: 9. The CDR3 consists of 16 residues. CDR3 protein: CASTWDSPISNQPQHF. CDR3 bases: TGTGCCAGCACCTGGGACAGTCCTATTAGCAATCAGCCCCAGCATTTT. Full variable domain (remainder filled in from reference TRBV2 and TRBJ1-5): EPEVTQTPSHQVTQMGQEVILRCVPISNHLYFYWYRQILGQKVEFLVSFYNNEISEKSEIFDDQFSVERPDGSNFTLKIRSTKLEDSAMYFCASTWDSPISNQPQHFGDGTRLSIL.

The chain recombines TRBV7-9 with TRBJ1-2; D uncertain. Deletions cut 5 bases from V and 3 bases from J, with 16 bases between. CDR1 SEHNR and CDR2 FQNEAQ come from the germline V gene (reference sequence). The CDR3 is 15 residues long. CDR3 bases: TGTGCCAGCAGCGCCCGGACGGAGCGGGACTATGGCTACACCTTC. Its protein is CASSARTERDYGYTF.

The chain is built from TRBV5-4 and TRBJ1-1; possibly TRBD1 for D (6 bases). CDR1 is SGHNT and CDR2 is YYREEE in the germline V gene (reference sequence). This CDR3 has 16 residues. V dropped 2 bases and J dropped 3 bases, with 17 bases sitting between them. The CDR3, as DNA: TGTGCCAGCAGCTTACGCAGGGGCCTCGGGGACACTGAAGCTTTCTTT. Amino acid sequence: CASSLRRGLGDTEAFF.

V is TRBV7-2 and J is TRBJ1-4; tentatively, D is TRBD1 (6 bases). The CDR3 runs to 15 residues. In germline, CDR1 is SGHTA, CDR2 FQGNSA. Trimming took off 4 bases at V and 4 bases at J, with 13 bases between the two ends. The CDR3 sequence: CASSSSGTSNEKLFF. The CDR3 nucleotides are TGTGCCAGCAGCTCCTCCGGGACAAGTAATGAAAAACTGTTTTTT.

The chain has TRBV9 and TRBJ2-4, with D possibly being TRBD1 (5 bases). The CDR3 sequence is 15 residues long. V was cut by 4 bases and J by 0 bases, with 11 bases left in between. The V gene's germline CDR1 is SGDLS and CDR2 YYNGEE. The DNA for the CDR3 is TGTGCCAGCAGCCTGACAGACCTAGCCAAAAACATTCAGTACTTC. This codes for CASSLTDLAKNIQYF.

This sequence joins TRBV7-8 and TRBJ1-2; D perhaps matches TRBD1 (6 bases). V lost 5 bases to trimming and J lost 6 bases, with 16 bases between them. The CDR3 totals 14 residues. Germline V gene sequence: CDR1 SGHVS, CDR2 FQNEAQ. The CDR3 spells CASSPSRGDDGYTF. The CDR3, as DNA: TGTGCCAGCAGCCCCAGTAGGGGGGACGATGGCTACACCTTC.

The rearrangement joins TRBV28 to TRBJ2-1; 11 bases line up with TRBD2. The ends lost 1 base at V and 2 bases at J; junction bases unmatched: 1. The CDR3 length is 16 residues. Germline V gene sequence: CDR1 MDHEN, CDR2 SYDVKM. DNA of the CDR3: TGTGCCAGCAGTTTATTAGCGGGGGGGCCCTACAATGAGCAGTTCTTC. This encodes CASSLLAGGPYNEQFF.

The chain combines TRBV7-6 with TRBJ2-1, with 9 positions matching TRBD1. The CDR3 has 15 residues. Per germline, CDR1 SGHVS and CDR2 FNYEAQ. The V gene end was trimmed by 8 bases and the J gene end by 5 bases; junction bases not matched to a gene: 10. CDR3 sequence reads: CASAPPGQGHNEQFF. CDR3 DNA: TGTGCCAGCGCCCCCCCGGGACAGGGCCACAATGAGCAGTTCTTC.

This chain joins TRBV5-4 and TRBJ1-3, with D possibly TRBD1 on 5 matching bases. The CDR3 contains 16 residues. CDR1 SGHNT and CDR2 YYREEE come from the germline V gene (reference sequence). V lost 4 bases and J 0 bases, leaving 14 bases between the germline ends. The CDR3 is CASSPGRWSSGNTIYF. CDR3 DNA: TGTGCCAGCAGCCCGGGACGGTGGAGCTCTGGAAACACCATATATTTT.

This clone was seen only once. The chain joins TRBV19 to TRBJ2-3; TRBD1 agrees at 9 bases. The CDR3 has 14 residues. In germline, CDR1 is LNHDA, CDR2 SQIVND (reference sequence). J gave up 5 bases and V 7 bases, and 7 bases lay outside the gene matches. CDR3 DNA: TGTGCCAGTACCGACAGGGGGAGAGGAGATACGCAGTATTTT. Amino acid sequence: CASTDRGRGDTQYF.

The chain employs TRBV11-2 and TRBJ2-3, with D perhaps TRBD1 (7 bases). V lost 5 bases and J 4 bases, leaving 19 bases between the germline ends. The CDR3 spans 16 residues. In germline, CDR1 is SGHAT, CDR2 FQNNGV. In DNA form, the CDR3 reads TGTGCCAGCAGCGCCCGGACAGGAGGGTGGGCAGATACGCAGTATTTT. Residues: CASSARTGGWADTQYF.

This clone has a handful of counts. The genes are TRBV5-1 and TRBJ1-5; 11 bases are shared with TRBD1. This CDR3 region has 14 residues. The J segment lost 7 bases and the V segment lost 0 bases, leaving 0 bases of the junction unmatched. From germline, CDR1 is SGHRS and CDR2 YFSETQ. The CDR3 DNA sequence: TGCGCCAGCAGCTTGGGGACAGGGGGCCAGCCCCAGCATTTT. It translates to CASSLGTGGQPQHF.

Remarks on this clone: Other DNA sequences in the same sample also yield this CDR3. This chain links TRBV4-3 with TRBJ1-5; D perhaps matches TRBD1 (6 bases). The CDR3 loop spans 14 amino acids. Germline V lookup: CDR1 LGHNA, CDR2 YSLEER. The V gene lost 3 bases and the J gene lost 2 bases, with 8 bases spanning the gap. Written as DNA, the CDR3 is TGCGCCAGCAGCCAGTCAGGGGGCAATCAGCCCCAGCATTTT. It is translated as CASSQSGGNQPQHF.

The gene calls are TRBV6-5 and TRBJ2-3; 12 nucleotides agree with TRBD2. Germline CDR1 reads MNHEY; CDR2 reads SVGAGI. The CDR3 length is 13 residues. With 8 bases clipped from V and 9 bases from J, the junction kept 6 bases outside the gene matches. CDR3 DNA: TGTGCCAGCTATAGGACTAGCGGGGAGACGCAGTATTTT. This translates into CASYRTSGETQYF.

V and J are TRBV30 and TRBJ2-2, with 8 bases identical to TRBD1. The CDR3 consists of 14 residues. CDR1 is GTSNPN, CDR2 SVGIG, per germline (reference sequence). Unmatched junction bases numbered 5, after V lost 4 bases and J lost 4 bases. CDR3 coding DNA: TGTGCCTGGATCCCCAGGGGGCGCACCGGGGAGCTGTTTTTT. It is translated as CAWIPRGRTGELFF.